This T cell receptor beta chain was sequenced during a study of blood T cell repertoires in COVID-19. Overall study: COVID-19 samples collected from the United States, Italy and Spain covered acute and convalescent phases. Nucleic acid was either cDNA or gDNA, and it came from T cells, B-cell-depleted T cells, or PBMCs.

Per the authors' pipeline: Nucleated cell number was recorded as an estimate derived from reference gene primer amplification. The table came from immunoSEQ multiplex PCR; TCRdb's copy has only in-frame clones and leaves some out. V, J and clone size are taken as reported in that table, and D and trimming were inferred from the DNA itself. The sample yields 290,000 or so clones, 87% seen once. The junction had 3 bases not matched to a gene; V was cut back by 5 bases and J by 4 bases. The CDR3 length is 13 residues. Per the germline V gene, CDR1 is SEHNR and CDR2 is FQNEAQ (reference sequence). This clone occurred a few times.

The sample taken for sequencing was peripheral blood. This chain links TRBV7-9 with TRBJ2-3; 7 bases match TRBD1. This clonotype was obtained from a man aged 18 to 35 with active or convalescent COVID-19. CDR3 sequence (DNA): TGTGCCAGCAGCCCGAGGGGGCCAGATACGCAGTATTTT. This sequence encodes CASSPRGPDTQYF. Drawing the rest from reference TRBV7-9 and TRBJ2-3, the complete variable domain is DTGVSQNPRHKITKRGQNVTFRCDPISEHNRLYWYRQTLGQGPEFLTYFQNEAQLEKSRLLSDRFSAERPKGSFSTLEIQRTEQGDSAMYLCASSPRGPDTQYFGPGTRLTVL.